In this sample, the clone carrying this TCR beta chain turned up many times. One entry per CDR3 protein results from TCRdb running MiXCR on the 5' RACE reads. This table has around 160,000 distinct CDR3 sequences, under 4.5% appearing once. The sample is drawn from a study of identical twins. This CDR3 is 13 amino acids long. Germline V CDR1 and CDR2: DFQATT, SNEGSKA (reference sequence). Trimming removed 6 bases from V and 8 bases from J; junction bases left unmatched: 6. The sample comprised memory T cells sorted from blood. The TCR comes from a man aged 18 to 29 in good health. This chain uses TRBV20-1 with TRBJ2-1; 11 bases are shared with TRBD2. The CDR3 loop is CSAGTSGEHEQFF. The DNA for the CDR3 is TGCAGTGCCGGGACTAGCGGTGAGCATGAGCAGTTCTTC.